The clone carrying this TCR beta chain was counted only a few times. Its antigen is undetermined. V lost 6 bases, J lost 2 bases, and 8 bases lay in between. The germline V gene has CDR1 SEHNR and CDR2 FQNEAQ (reference sequence). The CDR3 covers 13 residues. The sample belongs to a study of T cell repertoires in cytomegalovirus infection. Background on the study: From public TCR beta signatures came an indication of both CMV infection and matching HLA type. Findings and caveats of the study: Accumulated public TCR beta family frequency recognized individuals carrying CMV together with the relevant HLA. The study found HLA-C-restricted CMV-specific TCR beta clonotypes dominating the ex vivo response.

TCRdb reprocessed the reads with MiXCR, giving one entry per CDR3 protein. The table records 700,000 to 850,000 distinct CDR3 sequences, about 30% of them present only once. This sequence originates from a human donor in good health (CMV status not recorded). Some clones in this sample may be carry-over from other donors' samples. This sample comprised cultured CD8+ T cells from PBMCs, obtained from culture after CMV antigen stimulation. The J gene is TRBJ1-5, the V gene TRBV7-9, with D hard to call. The CDR3 loop is CASRGSGNQPQHF. The CDR3 DNA sequence: TGTGCCAGCAGGGGATCTGGCAATCAGCCCCAGCATTTT.